The clone carrying this T cell receptor beta chain was seen only a few times. Its antigen is currently unknown. TCRdb reanalysed the RT-PCR reads using MiXCR and keeps one entry per CDR3 protein. The sample consists of approximately 700,000 distinct CDR3 sequences, 15% to 17% of them appearing once. Germline V CDR1 and CDR2: SGHTA, FQGNSA. The CDR3 is 16 residues long. V was shortened by 1 base and J by 6 bases, with 15 bases between the two germline ends. This sample is part of a study of response to subunit inactivated influenza vaccine. General study results and limits: Authors suggested seasonal influenza vaccinations each recruit few new T cells.

The specimen was PBMCs from blood, collected 11 to 12 days after vaccination. This clonotype originated in a man between 50 and 59 years old who received an inactivated influenza vaccine. J is TRBJ2-2 and V is TRBV7-2; D not certain. The chain's CDR3 is CASSLGSFREAGELFF. DNA for the CDR3: TGTGCCAGCAGCTTAGGTAGTTTTAGAGAGGCCGGGGAGCTGTTTTTT. The full variable domain, completed using reference TRBV7-2 and TRBJ2-2, is GAGVSQSPSNKVTEKGKDVELRCDPISGHTALYWYRQSLGQGLEFLIYFQGNSAPDKSGLPSDRFSAERTGGSVSTLTIQRTQQEDSAVYLCASSLGSFREAGELFFGEGSRLTVL.